The T cell receptor (beta chain) described here comes from a study of blood T cell repertoires in COVID-19. Across the whole study: Collection of acute and convalescent COVID-19 samples took place in the United States, Italy and Spain. In each case, the material was cDNA or gDNA derived from T cells, B-cell-depleted T cells, or PBMCs.

The authors' processing: Nucleated cell counts were estimated from reference gene primer amplification. Using immunoSEQ multiplex PCR, the repertoire was profiled, and TCRdb retains in-frame clones only, with some absent. D and trimming were read from the DNA, whereas the V and J calls and clone size are those reported in that table. The table shows 200,000 to 300,000 clones, with 75% to 85% occurring only once. The germline gives CDR1 MDHEN, CDR2 SYDVKM. V lost 5 bases and J lost 4; bases outside the gene matches: 8. The CDR3 has 15 amino acids. This chain links TRBV28 with TRBJ1-1; 9 nucleotides align to TRBD1. The source is a woman aged 55 to 70 with active or convalescent COVID-19. Sequenced sample: peripheral blood. CDR3 amino acids: CASSRPGQGLTEAFF. Here the CDR3 DNA reads TGTGCCAGCAGTCGACCGGGACAGGGCCTCACTGAAGCTTTCTTT.